This T cell receptor (beta chain) was observed in a study of shared clonotypes between healthy human individuals. Data came from immunoSEQ multiplex PCR; TCRdb stores just in-frame clones and leaves some out. Here the sample spans about 980,000 clones, over 60% being singletons. The CDR3 contains 13 residues. Trimming cost V 3 bases and J 4 bases, with 10 bases left between them. Germline loops: CDR1 SGHRS, CDR2 YFSETQ. The TCR originated in a man between 18 and 35 years old in good health. The J gene is TRBJ2-5, the V gene TRBV5-1; D is ambiguous. Sequencing input: memory CD4+ T cells sorted from blood. Subset given: CD45RA-negative fraction. The CDR3 sequence: CASSWQSGETQYF. The CDR3 DNA is TGCGCCAGCAGCTGGCAATCTGGAGAGACCCAGTACTTC. Full variable domain (rest looked up from reference TRBV5-1 and TRBJ2-5): KAGVTQTPRYLIKTRGQQVTLSCSPISGHRSVSWYQQTPGQGLQFLFEYFSETQRNKGNFPGRFSGRQFSNSRSEMNVSTLELGDSALYLCASSWQSGETQYFGPGTRLLVL.